This T cell receptor beta chain appears in the sequencing data of a study of cytomegalovirus exposure and HLA in healthy donors. The PCR contained 60 Vbeta and 13 Jbeta primers. Method: immunoSEQ multiplex PCR; TCRdb's copy keeps in-frame clones and lacks some. The data show around 170,000 clones, with around 80% seen just once and under 2% held by the top ten. A few counts support this clone. Its matching antigen is unknown. Study-level findings and limits: Previously analyzed data showed that most TCR beta V segments were productive at a frequency of about 90% or about 30%. Indistinguishable V segments such as TRBV6-2 and TRBV6-3 were excluded. Both high specificity and high sensitivity reportedly marked the classifier's diagnosis of cytomegalovirus status. Analysis was carried out at a later point, and it linked a missense DCLRE1C variant to TCR beta V- and J-gene trimming.

In germline, CDR1 is MNHNS, CDR2 SASEGT. The CDR3 consists of 14 residues. The V and J ends lost 4 bases and 7 bases, in that order; junction bases with no gene match: 10. Sample: PBMCs. The sequence was obtained from a woman in her twenties or thirties in good health and CMV-seronegative. This sequence joins TRBV6-1 and TRBJ2-7, with 7 nucleotides matching TRBD1. The CDR3 is CASSATGTLGEQYF. The CDR3 nucleotides are TGTGCCAGCAGTGCGACAGGGACCTTGGGGGAGCAGTACTTC.